The T cell receptor beta chain under discussion was sequenced for a study of T-cell memory formation after mild COVID-19. Points from the study as a whole: CD4+ clones that contracted lay mainly in CM and EM; CD8+ ones lay in EMRA. A second wave expanding day 15 to 37 was CD4+-biased; contracting clones were balanced. Prior to infection, memory already included some responding clones, suggesting cross-reactive memory joined.

Turning to this clonotype: Antigen unknown.

CDR1 and CDR2 (germline): SEHNR, FQNEAQ (reference sequence). The CDR3 totals 15 residues. The V gene lost 5 bases and the J gene lost 0 bases, with 13 bases spanning the gap. 5'RACE primed at constant segments yielded TCR alpha and TCR beta cDNA libraries bearing sample barcodes and UMIs. Via MiXCR, TCRdb re-called the 5' RACE reads, giving one row per CDR3 protein. Of a few hundred thousand distinct CDR3 sequences in the sample, around a fifth were seen once. The sample comprised PBMCs or a T cell subset sorted from them (not recorded which). The clonotype comes from an adult woman who had mild COVID-19 (a few samples of this study predate the infection). Cell type and time point are not known. The rearrangement joins TRBV7-9 to TRBJ1-1; weak D call: TRBD1 (5 bases). The CDR3 is CASSPTSGLNTEAFF. DNA for the CDR3: TGTGCCAGCAGCCCCACCTCGGGACTGAACACTGAAGCTTTCTTT.